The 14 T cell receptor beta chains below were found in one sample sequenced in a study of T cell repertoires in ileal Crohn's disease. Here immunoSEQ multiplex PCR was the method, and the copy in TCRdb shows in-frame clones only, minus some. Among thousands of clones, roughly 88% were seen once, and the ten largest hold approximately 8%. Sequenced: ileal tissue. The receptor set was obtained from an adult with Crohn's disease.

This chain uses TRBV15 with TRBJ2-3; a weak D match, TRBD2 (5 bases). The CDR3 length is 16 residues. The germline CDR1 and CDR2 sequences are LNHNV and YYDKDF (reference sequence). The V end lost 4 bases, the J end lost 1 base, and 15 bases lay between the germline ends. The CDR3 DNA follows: TGTGCCACCAGCATCCGGACTGGTCTTGGCACAGATACGCAGTATTTT. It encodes CATSIRTGLGTDTQYF.

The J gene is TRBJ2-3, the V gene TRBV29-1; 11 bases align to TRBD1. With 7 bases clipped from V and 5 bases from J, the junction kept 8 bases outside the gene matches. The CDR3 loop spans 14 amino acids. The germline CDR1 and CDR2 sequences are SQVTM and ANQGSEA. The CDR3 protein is CSASDRGHIDTQYF. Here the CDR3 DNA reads TGCAGCGCCTCGGACAGGGGGCATATAGATACGCAGTATTTT.

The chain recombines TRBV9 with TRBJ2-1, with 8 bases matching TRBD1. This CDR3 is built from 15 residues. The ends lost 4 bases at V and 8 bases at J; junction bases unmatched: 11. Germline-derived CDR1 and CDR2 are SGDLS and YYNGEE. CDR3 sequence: CASSFRQGFGDEQFF. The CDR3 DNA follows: TGTGCCAGCAGCTTCCGACAGGGGTTTGGCGATGAGCAGTTCTTC. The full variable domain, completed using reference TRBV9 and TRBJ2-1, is DSGVTQTPKHLITATGQRVTLRCSPRSGDLSVYWYQQSLDQGLQFLIQYYNGEERAKGNILERFSAQQFPDLHSELNLSSLELGDSALYFCASSFRQGFGDEQFFGPGTRLTVL.

This chain's CDR3 is CASSLGQGGEKLFF. In DNA form, the CDR3 reads TGTGCCAGCAGCTTGGGACAGGGCGGTGAAAAACTGTTTTTT. The chain couples TRBV7-2 to TRBJ1-4; 9 bases fit TRBD1. CDR1 and CDR2 from the germline V gene are SGHTA and FQGNSA. The CDR3 runs to 14 residues. V lost 3 bases, J lost 7 bases, and 3 bases stayed unmatched.

The CDR3 sequence is CASSISPGYTEAFF. CDR3 DNA: TGTGCCAGCAGCATAAGTCCAGGGTACACTGAAGCTTTCTTT. The chain employs TRBV7-3 and TRBJ1-1, with D possibly matching TRBD1 (5 bases). This CDR3 region has 14 residues. With 5 bases removed from V and 3 bases from J, the gap between germline ends came to 13 bases. Germline V lookup: CDR1 SGHTA, CDR2 FQGTGA.

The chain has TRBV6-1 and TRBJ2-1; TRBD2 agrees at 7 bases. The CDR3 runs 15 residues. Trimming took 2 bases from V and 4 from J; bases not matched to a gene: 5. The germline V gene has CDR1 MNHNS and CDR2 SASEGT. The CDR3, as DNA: TGTGCCAGCAGTGAACTAGCGGAGGGGTACAATGAGCAGTTCTTC. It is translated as CASSELAEGYNEQFF.

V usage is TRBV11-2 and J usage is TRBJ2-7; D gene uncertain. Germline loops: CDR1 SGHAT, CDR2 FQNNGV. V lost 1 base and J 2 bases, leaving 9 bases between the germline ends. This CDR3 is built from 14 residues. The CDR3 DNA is TGTGCCAGCAGCTTAGGGGTGAGGACCTACGAGCAGTACTTC. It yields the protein CASSLGVRTYEQYF. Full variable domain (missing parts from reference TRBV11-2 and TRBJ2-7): EAGVAQSPRYKIIEKRQSVAFWCNPISGHATLYWYQQILGQGPKLLIQFQNNGVVDDSQLPKDRFSAERLKGVDSTLKIQPAKLEDSAVYLCASSLGVRTYEQYFGPGTRLTVT.

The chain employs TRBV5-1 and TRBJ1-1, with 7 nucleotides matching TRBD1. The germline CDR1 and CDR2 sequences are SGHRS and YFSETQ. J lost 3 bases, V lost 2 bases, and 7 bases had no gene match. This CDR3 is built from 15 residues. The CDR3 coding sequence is TGCGCCAGCAGCTTCACGACAGGGTCCGACACTGAAGCTTTCTTT. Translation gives CASSFTTGSDTEAFF.

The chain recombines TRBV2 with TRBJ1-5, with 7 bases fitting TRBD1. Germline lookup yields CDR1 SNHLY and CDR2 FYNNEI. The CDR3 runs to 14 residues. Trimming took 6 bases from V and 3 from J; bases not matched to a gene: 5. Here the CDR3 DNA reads TGTGCCAGCAGGACGACAGGGATCAATCAGCCCCAGCATTTT. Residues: CASRTTGINQPQHF.

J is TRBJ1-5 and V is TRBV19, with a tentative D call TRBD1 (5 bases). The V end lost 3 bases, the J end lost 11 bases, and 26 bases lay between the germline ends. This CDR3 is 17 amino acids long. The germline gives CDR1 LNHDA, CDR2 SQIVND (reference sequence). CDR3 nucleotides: TGTGCCAGTAGTATGGGGCGCGACACAATCTCTCCATGGTCCCAGCATTTT. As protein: CASSMGRDTISPWSQHF.

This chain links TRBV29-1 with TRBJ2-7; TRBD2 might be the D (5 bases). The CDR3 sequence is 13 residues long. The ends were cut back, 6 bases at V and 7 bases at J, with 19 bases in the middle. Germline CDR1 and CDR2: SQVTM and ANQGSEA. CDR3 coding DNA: TGCAGCGTCAGAAGAAGGCTAGCTGAAGAGCAGTACTTC. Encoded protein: CSVRRRLAEEQYF.

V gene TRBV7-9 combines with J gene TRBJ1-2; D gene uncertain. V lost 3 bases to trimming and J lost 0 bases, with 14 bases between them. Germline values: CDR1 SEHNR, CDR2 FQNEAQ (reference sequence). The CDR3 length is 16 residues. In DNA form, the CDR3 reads TGTGCCAGCAGCTTGGAGGGATCACGAGCTAACTATGGCTACACCTTC. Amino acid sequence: CASSLEGSRANYGYTF.

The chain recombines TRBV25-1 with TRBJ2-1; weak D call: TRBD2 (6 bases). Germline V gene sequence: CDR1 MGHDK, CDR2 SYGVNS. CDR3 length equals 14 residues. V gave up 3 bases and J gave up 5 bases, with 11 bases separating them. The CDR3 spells CASSDLAENNEQFF. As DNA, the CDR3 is TGTGCCAGCAGTGATTTAGCGGAAAACAATGAGCAGTTCTTC. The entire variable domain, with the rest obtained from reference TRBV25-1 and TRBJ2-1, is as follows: EADIYQTPRYLVIGTGKKITLECSQTMGHDKMYWYQQDPGMELHLIHYSYGVNSTEKGDLSSESTVSRIRTEHFPLTLESARPSHTSQYLCASSDLAENNEQFFGPGTRLTVL.

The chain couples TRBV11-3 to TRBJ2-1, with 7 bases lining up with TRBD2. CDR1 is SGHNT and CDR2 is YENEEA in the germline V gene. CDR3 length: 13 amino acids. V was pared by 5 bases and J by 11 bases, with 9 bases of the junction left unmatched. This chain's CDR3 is CASSVGLDLKQFF. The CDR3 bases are TGTGCCAGCAGCGTCGGACTAGATTTGAAGCAGTTCTTC.